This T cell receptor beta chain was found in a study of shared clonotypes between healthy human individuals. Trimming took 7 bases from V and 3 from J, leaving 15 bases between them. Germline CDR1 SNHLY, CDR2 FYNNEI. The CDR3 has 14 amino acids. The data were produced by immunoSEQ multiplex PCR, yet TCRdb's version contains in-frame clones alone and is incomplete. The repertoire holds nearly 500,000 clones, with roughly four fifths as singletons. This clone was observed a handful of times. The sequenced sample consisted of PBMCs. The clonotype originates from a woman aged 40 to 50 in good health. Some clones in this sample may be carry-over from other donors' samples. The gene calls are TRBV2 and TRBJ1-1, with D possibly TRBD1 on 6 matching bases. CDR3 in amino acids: CASTETGFDTEAFF. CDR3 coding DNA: TGTGCCAGCACCGAAACAGGGTTCGACACTGAAGCTTTCTTT.